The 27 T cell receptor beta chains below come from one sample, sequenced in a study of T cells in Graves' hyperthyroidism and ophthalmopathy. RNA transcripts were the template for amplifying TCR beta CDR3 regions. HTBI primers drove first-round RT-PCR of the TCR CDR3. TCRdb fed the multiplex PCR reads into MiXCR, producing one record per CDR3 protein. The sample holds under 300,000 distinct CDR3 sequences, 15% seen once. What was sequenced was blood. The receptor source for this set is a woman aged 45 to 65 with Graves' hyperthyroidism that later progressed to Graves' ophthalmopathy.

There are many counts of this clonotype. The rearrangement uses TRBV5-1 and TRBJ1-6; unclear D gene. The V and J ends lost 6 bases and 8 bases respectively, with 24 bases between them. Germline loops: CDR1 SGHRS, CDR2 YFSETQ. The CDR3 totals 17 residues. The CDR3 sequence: CASNPGRGWSSDSPLHF. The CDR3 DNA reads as TGCGCCAGCAACCCCGGCCGGGGATGGTCTTCGGATTCACCCCTCCACTTT. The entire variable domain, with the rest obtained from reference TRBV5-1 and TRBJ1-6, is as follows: KAGVTQTPRYLIKTRGQQVTLSCSPISGHRSVSWYQQTPGQGLQFLFEYFSETQRNKGNFPGRFSGRQFSNSRSEMNVSTLELGDSALYLCASNPGRGWSSDSPLHFGNGTRLTVT.

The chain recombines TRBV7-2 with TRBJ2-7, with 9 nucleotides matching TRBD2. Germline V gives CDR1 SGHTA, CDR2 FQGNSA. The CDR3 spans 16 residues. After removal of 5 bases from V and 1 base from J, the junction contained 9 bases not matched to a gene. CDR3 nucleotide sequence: TGTGCCAGCAGCGTTCCACTAGCGGGCCGTTCCTACGAGCAGTACTTC. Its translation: CASSVPLAGRSYEQYF.

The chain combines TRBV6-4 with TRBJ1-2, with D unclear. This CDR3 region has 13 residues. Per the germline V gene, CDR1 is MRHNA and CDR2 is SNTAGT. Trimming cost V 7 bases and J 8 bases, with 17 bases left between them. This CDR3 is CASTAPSIAGYTF. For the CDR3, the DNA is TGTGCCAGCACCGCTCCGTCCATTGCAGGCTACACCTTC.

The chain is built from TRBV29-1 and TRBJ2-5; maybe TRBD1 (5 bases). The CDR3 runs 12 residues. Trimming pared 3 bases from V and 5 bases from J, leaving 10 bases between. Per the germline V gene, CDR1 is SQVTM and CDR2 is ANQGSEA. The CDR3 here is CSVDSGMETQYF. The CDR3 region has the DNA TGCAGCGTTGACTCAGGGATGGAGACCCAGTACTTC.

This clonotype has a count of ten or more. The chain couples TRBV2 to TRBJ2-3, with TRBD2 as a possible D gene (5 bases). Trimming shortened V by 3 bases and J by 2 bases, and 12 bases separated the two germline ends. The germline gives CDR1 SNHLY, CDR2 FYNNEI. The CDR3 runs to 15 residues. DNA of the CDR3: TGTGCCAGCAGTGATATGCGGGCTCCCACAGATACGCAGTATTTT. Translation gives CASSDMRAPTDTQYF.

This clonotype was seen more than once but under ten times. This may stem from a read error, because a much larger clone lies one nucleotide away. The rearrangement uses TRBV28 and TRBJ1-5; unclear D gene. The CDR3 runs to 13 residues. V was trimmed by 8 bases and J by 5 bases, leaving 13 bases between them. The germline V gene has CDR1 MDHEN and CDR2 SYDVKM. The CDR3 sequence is CASGTPPDQPQHF. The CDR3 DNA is TGTGCCAGCGGTACTCCACCTGATCAGCCCCAGCATTTT.

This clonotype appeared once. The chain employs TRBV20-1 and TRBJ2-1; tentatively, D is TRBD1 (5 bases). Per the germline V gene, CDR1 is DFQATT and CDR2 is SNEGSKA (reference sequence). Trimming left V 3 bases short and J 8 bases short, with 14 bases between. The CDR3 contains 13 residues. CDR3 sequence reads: CSASSGMGHEQFF. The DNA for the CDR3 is TGCAGTGCTAGTTCAGGGATGGGCCATGAGCAGTTCTTC.

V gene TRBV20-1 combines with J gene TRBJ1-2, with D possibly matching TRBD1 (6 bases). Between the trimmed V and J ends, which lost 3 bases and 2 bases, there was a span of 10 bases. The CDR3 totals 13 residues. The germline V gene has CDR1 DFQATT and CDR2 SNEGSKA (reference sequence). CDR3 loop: CSASPGQNYGYTF. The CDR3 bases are TGCAGTGCTAGTCCGGGACAAAACTATGGCTACACCTTC.

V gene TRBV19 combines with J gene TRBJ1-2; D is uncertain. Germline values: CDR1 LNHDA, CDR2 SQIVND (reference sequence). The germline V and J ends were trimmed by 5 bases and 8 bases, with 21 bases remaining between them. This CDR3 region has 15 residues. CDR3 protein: CASSPLPVTGDGYTF. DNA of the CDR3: TGTGCCAGTAGTCCCCTCCCAGTGACCGGAGACGGCTACACCTTC.

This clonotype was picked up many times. The chain's CDR3 is CASRTSGQGTDTQYF. In nucleotides, the CDR3 is TGTGCCAGCAGGACGTCAGGGCAGGGGACAGATACGCAGTATTTT. The chain couples TRBV6-1 to TRBJ2-3; a weak D match, TRBD1 (6 bases). CDR3 size: 15 residues. Looked up from germline, CDR1 is MNHNS and CDR2 is SASEGT. V was pared by 6 bases and J by 3 bases, with 16 bases between.

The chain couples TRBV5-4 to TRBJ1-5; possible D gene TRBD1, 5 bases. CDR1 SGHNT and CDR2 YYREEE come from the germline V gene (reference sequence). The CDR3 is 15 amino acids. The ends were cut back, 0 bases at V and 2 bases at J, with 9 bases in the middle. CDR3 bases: TGTGCCAGCAGCTTGGGGGTGGGGGGCAATCAGCCCCAGCATTTT. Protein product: CASSLGVGGNQPQHF.

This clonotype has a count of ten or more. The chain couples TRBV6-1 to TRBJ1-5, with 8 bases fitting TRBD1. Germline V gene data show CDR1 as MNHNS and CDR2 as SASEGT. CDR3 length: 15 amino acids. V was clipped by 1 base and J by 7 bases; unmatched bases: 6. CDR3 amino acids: CASSEEGQGGQPQHF. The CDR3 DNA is TGTGCCAGCAGTGAAGAAGGACAGGGCGGACAGCCCCAGCATTTT.

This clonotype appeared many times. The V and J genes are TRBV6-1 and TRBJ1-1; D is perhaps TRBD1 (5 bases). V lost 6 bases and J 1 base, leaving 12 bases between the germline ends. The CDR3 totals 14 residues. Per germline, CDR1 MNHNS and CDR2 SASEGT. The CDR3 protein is CASRIQVKNTEAFF. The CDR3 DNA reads TGTGCCAGCAGAATACAGGTGAAGAACACTGAAGCTTTCTTT.

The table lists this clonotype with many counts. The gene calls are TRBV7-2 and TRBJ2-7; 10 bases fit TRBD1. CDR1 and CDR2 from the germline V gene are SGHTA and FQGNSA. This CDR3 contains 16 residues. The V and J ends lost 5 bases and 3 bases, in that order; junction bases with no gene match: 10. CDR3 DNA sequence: TGTGCCAGCAGCACCCTTGGACAGGGGGGAATCTACGAGCAGTACTTC. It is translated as CASSTLGQGGIYEQYF.

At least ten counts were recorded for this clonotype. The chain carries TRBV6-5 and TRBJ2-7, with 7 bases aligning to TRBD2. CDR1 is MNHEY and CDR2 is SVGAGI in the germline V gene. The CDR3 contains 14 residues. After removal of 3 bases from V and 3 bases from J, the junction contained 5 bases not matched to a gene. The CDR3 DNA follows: TGTGCCAGCAGTTATGCGGGGGAGGGCTACGAGCAGTACTTC. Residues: CASSYAGEGYEQYF.

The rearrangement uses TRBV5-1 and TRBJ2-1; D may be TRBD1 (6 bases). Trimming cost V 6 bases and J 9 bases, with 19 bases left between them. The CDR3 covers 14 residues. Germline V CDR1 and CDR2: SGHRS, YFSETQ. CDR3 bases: TGCGCCAGCATCAATTCCGGGACAAACACTGAGCAGTTCTTC. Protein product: CASINSGTNTEQFF.

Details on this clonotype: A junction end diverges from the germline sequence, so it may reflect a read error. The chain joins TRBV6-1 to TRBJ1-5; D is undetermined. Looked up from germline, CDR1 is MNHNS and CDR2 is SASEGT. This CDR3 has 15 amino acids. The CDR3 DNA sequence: TGTGCCGGCAGCCCCCCCGGGAAATTTAATCAGCCCCAGCATTTT. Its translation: CAGSPPGKFNQPQHF.

The CDR3 bases are TGTGCCAGTAGGCCGGGACGGGGGAATGAAAAACTGTTTTTT. Translated: CASRPGRGNEKLFF. This rearrangement joins TRBV19 to TRBJ1-4; D may be TRBD1 (5 bases). Germline V CDR1 and CDR2: LNHDA, SQIVND (reference sequence). The CDR3 is 14 amino acids. Trimming took 6 bases from V and 5 from J, leaving 13 bases between them.

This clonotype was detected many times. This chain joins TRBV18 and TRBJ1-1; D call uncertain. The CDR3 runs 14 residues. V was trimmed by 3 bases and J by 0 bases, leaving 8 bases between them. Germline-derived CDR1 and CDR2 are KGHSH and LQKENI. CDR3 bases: TGTGCCAGCTCACCCCGGGAAATGAACACTGAAGCTTTCTTT. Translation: CASSPREMNTEAFF. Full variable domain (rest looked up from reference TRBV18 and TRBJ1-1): NAGVMQNPRHLVRRRGQEARLRCSPMKGHSHVYWYRQLPEEGLKFMVYLQKENIIDESGMPKERFSAEFPKEGPSILRIQQVVRGDSAAYFCASSPREMNTEAFFGQGTRLTVV.

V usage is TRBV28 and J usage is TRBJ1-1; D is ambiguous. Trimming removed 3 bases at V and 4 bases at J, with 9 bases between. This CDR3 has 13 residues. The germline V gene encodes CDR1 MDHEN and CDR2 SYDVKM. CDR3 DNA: TGTGCCAGCAGTTTTCGCGGGCCCACTGAAGCTTTCTTT. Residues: CASSFRGPTEAFF. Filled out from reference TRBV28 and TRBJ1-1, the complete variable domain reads DVKVTQSSRYLVKRTGEKVFLECVQDMDHENMFWYRQDPGLGLRLIYFSYDVKMKEKGDIPEGYSVSREKKERFSLILESASTNQTSMYLCASSFRGPTEAFFGQGTRLTVV.

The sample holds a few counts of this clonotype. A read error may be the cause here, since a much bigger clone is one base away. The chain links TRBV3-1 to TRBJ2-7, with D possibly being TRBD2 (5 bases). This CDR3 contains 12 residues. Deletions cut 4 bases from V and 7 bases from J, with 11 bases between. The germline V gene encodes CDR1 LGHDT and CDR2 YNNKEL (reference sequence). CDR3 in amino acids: CASSRTRREQYF. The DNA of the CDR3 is TGTGCCAGCAGCCGAACCAGGAGGGAGCAGTACTTC.

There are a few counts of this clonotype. CDR3 region: CRKCRGQYNSPLHF. For the CDR3, the DNA is TGCAGAAAGTGTCGGGGACAGTATAATTCACCCCTCCACTTT. The rearrangement joins TRBV20-1 to TRBJ1-6, with 7 bases aligning to TRBD1. This CDR3 is 14 amino acids long. The germline V gene encodes CDR1 DFQATT and CDR2 SNEGSKA (reference sequence).

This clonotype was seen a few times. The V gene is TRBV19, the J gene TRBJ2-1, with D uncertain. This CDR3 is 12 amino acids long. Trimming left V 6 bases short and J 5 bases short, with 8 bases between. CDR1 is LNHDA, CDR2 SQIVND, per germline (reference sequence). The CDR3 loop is CASRARNNEQFF. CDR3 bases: TGTGCCAGTAGGGCAAGGAACAATGAGCAGTTCTTC.

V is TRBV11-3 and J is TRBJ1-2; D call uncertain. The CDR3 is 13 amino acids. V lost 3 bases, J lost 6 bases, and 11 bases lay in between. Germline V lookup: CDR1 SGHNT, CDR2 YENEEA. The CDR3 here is CASSFQGVDGYTF. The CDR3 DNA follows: TGTGCCAGCAGCTTTCAAGGTGTGGATGGCTACACCTTC.

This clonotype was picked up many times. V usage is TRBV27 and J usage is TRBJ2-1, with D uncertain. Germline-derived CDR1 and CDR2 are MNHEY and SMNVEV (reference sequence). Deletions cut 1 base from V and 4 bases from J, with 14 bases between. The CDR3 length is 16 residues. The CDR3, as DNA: TGTGCCAGCAGTTTATACCCGCGTCGTACATACAATGAGCAGTTCTTC. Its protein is CASSLYPRRTYNEQFF.

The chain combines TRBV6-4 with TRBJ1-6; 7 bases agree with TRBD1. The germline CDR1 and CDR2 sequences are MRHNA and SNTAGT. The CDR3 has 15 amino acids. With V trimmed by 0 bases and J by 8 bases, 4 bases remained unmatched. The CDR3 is CASSDSAGGDSPLHF. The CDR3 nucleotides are TGTGCCAGCAGTGACTCGGCAGGGGGAGATTCACCCCTCCACTTT.

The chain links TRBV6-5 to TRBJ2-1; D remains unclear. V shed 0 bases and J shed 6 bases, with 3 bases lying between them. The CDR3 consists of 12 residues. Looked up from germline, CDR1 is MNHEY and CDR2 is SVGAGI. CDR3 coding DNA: TGTGCCAGCAGTTACTCGGTCAATGAGCAGTTCTTC. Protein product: CASSYSVNEQFF.